These 21 T cell receptor beta chains were all obtained from the same sample, sequenced in a study of CXCR3-negative and CXCR3-positive naive CD8 T cells. All TRB cDNA libraries came from 5' RACE performed with UMI labels. TCRdb re-called the 5' RACE reads; one entry per CDR3 protein, DNA not given. In total, the table holds some 110,000 distinct CDR3 sequences. Notes on the study in general: CXCR3-expressing naive cells carried TRB CDR3s more hydrophobic than those of CXCR3-negative naive cells.

No cognate antigen is known for these TCRs. The sample comprised naive CXCR3+ CD8+ T cells from blood. The subset here: CD45RO-CCR7+CD27+CD95- naive CD8+ T cells expressing CXCR3 (TNR3+). These receptors were collected from a human donor in good health. Some clones in this sample may be carry-over from other donors' samples.

This rearrangement joins TRBV7-9 to TRBJ2-7. Germline assignment: CDR1 SEHNR and CDR2 FQNEAQ (reference sequence). The CDR3 is 13 residues long. The chain's CDR3 is CASSPRSSYEQYF.

V and J are TRBV7-9 and TRBJ1-2; TCRdb gives TRBD1 as the D gene, but with no DNA this cannot be confirmed. Germline CDR1 and CDR2: SEHNR and FQNEAQ (reference sequence). This CDR3 region has 15 residues. The CDR3 sequence: CASSLPGQGNYGYTF.

This sequence joins TRBV5-1 and TRBJ2-3; TCRdb lists TRBD2, though no DNA is available to test this call. This CDR3 region has 16 residues. CDR1 SGHRS and CDR2 YFSETQ come from the germline V gene. The CDR3 here is CASSLGLAETTDTQYF.

This chain links TRBV6-6 with TRBJ2-1; TCRdb designates TRBD2, a call that cannot be tested without DNA. The CDR3 is 13 residues long. CDR1 is MNHNY and CDR2 is SVGAGI in the germline V gene (reference sequence). CDR3 in amino acids: CASSPWREDEQFF.

The chain links TRBV11-2 to TRBJ2-1. Germline CDR1 SGHAT, CDR2 FQNNGV. The CDR3 extends over 11 amino acids. CDR3 protein: CASSLGFEQFF.

J is TRBJ2-2 and V is TRBV4-2; the TCRdb D gene call, TRBD2, has no DNA to confirm it. CDR3 length: 13 amino acids. The germline V gene encodes CDR1 LGHNA and CDR2 YNFKEQ. The CDR3 sequence is CASSEARSGELFF.

V usage is TRBV14 and J usage is TRBJ1-6; TCRdb outputs TRBD1, but without DNA this stays unchecked. CDR1 is SGHDN, CDR2 FVKESK, per germline. The CDR3 totals 15 residues. The CDR3 is CASSPFGIGNSPLHF.

The V call is TRBV29-1, the J call TRBJ2-5; the D call of TRBD1 rests on TCRdb alone, since no DNA is present to check it. The CDR3 loop spans 14 amino acids. Germline lookup yields CDR1 SQVTM and CDR2 ANQGSEA. Here the CDR3 reads CSVDGQGFAETQYF. The full variable domain, rest sourced from reference TRBV29-1 and TRBJ2-5, is SAVISQKPSRDICQRGTSLTIQCQVDSQVTMMFWYRQQPGQSLTLIATANQGSEATYESGFVIDKFPISRPNLTFSTLTVSNMSPEDSSIYLCSVDGQGFAETQYFGPGTRLLVL.

The chain employs TRBV10-3 and TRBJ2-1; TCRdb indicates TRBD2, and absent DNA this call remains unverified. Per the germline V gene, CDR1 is ENHRY and CDR2 is SYGVKD. This CDR3 is 15 amino acids long. The chain's CDR3 is CAIRTGTSDDNEQFF.

The chain combines TRBV6-5 with TRBJ2-2. The length of the CDR3 is 13 residues. The germline V gene has CDR1 MNHEY and CDR2 SVGAGI. The chain's CDR3 is CASSYAGTGELFF.

The V gene is TRBV13, the J gene TRBJ1-6; TCRdb's D call of TRBD1 is untestable without DNA. The CDR3 sequence is 14 residues long. Germline V CDR1 and CDR2: PRHDT, FYEKMQ (reference sequence). CDR3 residues: CASSPYREHSPLHF. Complete variable domain (other parts from reference TRBV13 and TRBJ1-6): AAGVIQSPRHLIKEKRETATLKCYPIPRHDTVYWYQQGPGQDPQFLISFYEKMQSDKGSIPDRFSAQQFSDYHSELNMSSLELGDSALYFCASSPYREHSPLHFGNGTRLTVT.

The J gene is TRBJ2-1, the V gene TRBV7-9. Germline values: CDR1 SEHNR, CDR2 FQNEAQ (reference sequence). The CDR3 loop spans 12 amino acids. The CDR3 sequence is CASSTERDQQFF. Filled out from reference TRBV7-9 and TRBJ2-1, the complete variable domain reads DTGVSQNPRHKITKRGQNVTFRCDPISEHNRLYWYRQTLGQGPEFLTYFQNEAQLEKSRLLSDRFSAERPKGSFSTLEIQRTEQGDSAMYLCASSTERDQQFFGPGTRLTVL.

The chain recombines TRBV12-3 or TRBV12-4 with TRBJ1-6. The CDR3 extends over 14 amino acids. This CDR3 is CASSFHLGHSPLHF.

J is TRBJ2-3 and V is TRBV12-3 or TRBV12-4; lacking DNA, the TRBD2 call made by TCRdb goes unchecked. There are 15 residues in the CDR3. CDR3 region: CASSSGLYSTDTQYF.

The chain uses TRBV13 and TRBJ2-7; TCRdb's D call, TRBD1, is unchecked because there is no DNA. The V gene's germline CDR1 is PRHDT and CDR2 FYEKMQ (reference sequence). The CDR3 spans 13 residues. CDR3 in amino acids: CASSPGRHYEQYF.

This chain uses TRBV13 with TRBJ1-1; TCRdb names TRBD1, which stays unverified in the absence of DNA. Germline CDR1 PRHDT, CDR2 FYEKMQ (reference sequence). The CDR3 length is 14 residues. CDR3: CASSLGMGDTEAFF.

The chain links TRBV20-1 to TRBJ1-6; the D call from TCRdb, TRBD1, cannot be confirmed without DNA. This CDR3 region has 16 residues. Germline V gene sequence: CDR1 DFQATT, CDR2 SNEGSKA (reference sequence). The CDR3 spells CSARGGQGSYNSPLHF.

The chain couples TRBV7-8 to TRBJ2-7; lacking DNA, the TRBD1 call made by TCRdb goes unchecked. The CDR3 is 15 residues long. Germline V gene sequence: CDR1 SGHVS, CDR2 FQNEAQ. CDR3 region: CASSLSPQQGYEQYF.

The rearrangement joins TRBV29-1 to TRBJ2-7; TCRdb calls TRBD2, which cannot be checked without DNA. The CDR3 totals 13 residues. CDR1 is SQVTM and CDR2 is ANQGSEA in the germline V gene. The CDR3 sequence: CSVQSPRGHEQYF.

This rearrangement joins TRBV28 to TRBJ1-1; lacking DNA, the TRBD1 call made by TCRdb goes unchecked. CDR3 length: 14 amino acids. Germline CDR1 is MDHEN and CDR2 is SYDVKM. The CDR3 sequence: CASSWARGGTEAFF.

The rearrangement joins TRBV7-2 to TRBJ2-4. CDR3 length: 14 amino acids. Germline V gives CDR1 SGHTA, CDR2 FQGNSA. The CDR3 protein is CASSPLPRSNIQYF.